The 32 T cell receptor beta chains given below trace back to one sample, sequenced in a study of T cell repertoires in cytomegalovirus infection. From the reads, TCRdb called clonotypes with MiXCR, one entry per CDR3 protein. Of some 320,000 distinct CDR3 sequences listed, more than 8% are singletons. The sequencing input was PBMCs. These receptors all come from a human donor in good health (CMV status not recorded). Some clones in this sample may be carry-over from other donors' samples.

V and J are TRBV24-1 and TRBJ2-2; possibly TRBD1 or TRBD2 for D (5 bases each). V was pared by 2 bases and J by 5 bases, with 8 bases between. Germline lookup yields CDR1 KGHDR and CDR2 SFDVKD. This CDR3 spans 14 amino acids. The CDR3 DNA sequence: TGTGCCACCAGTGATTGGGACGGGACCGGGGAGCTGTTTTTT. Translated, it gives CATSDWDGTGELFF.

In its sample, this clonotype was seen a few times. CDR3 bases: TGTGCCAGCAGTGCTCCGGCTCCAACTAATGAAAAACTGTTTTTT. Residues: CASSAPAPTNEKLFF. The rearrangement joins TRBV12-3 or TRBV12-4 to TRBJ1-4; D unresolved. Trimming took 5 bases from V and 0 from J, leaving 10 bases between them. The CDR3 runs 15 residues.

This clonotype was seen ten or more times. The chain carries TRBV6-1 and TRBJ1-2; D gene ambiguous. Germline V gene sequence: CDR1 MNHNS, CDR2 SASEGT. The CDR3 length is 13 residues. Trimming removed 5 bases at V and 4 bases at J, with 11 bases between. The CDR3 is CASSPGSLYGYTF. The CDR3 coding sequence is TGTGCCAGCAGTCCGGGCAGTCTCTATGGCTACACCTTC.

The chain is built from TRBV7-8 and TRBJ1-4; D unresolved. Germline V gives CDR1 SGHVS, CDR2 FQNEAQ. This CDR3 has 14 residues. V lost 1 base, J lost 7 bases, and 10 bases lay in between. The CDR3 nucleotides are TGTGCCAGCAGCTTAGTTATCGAGGGTGAAAAACTGTTTTTT. It codes for CASSLVIEGEKLFF.

This clonotype came up a few times. J is TRBJ2-7 and V is TRBV9, with D possibly matching TRBD2 (6 bases). The CDR3 has 15 amino acids. V shed 4 bases and J shed 5 bases, with 19 bases lying between them. The germline V gene has CDR1 SGDLS and CDR2 YYNGEE. CDR3 DNA: TGTGCCAGCAGCCCCCCGGGCGGGGCTCCCCACGAGCAGTACTTC. This translates into CASSPPGGAPHEQYF.

This clonotype has a handful of counts. The gene calls are TRBV12-3 or TRBV12-4 and TRBJ1-6, with a weak D call TRBD1 (5 bases). This CDR3 has 17 residues. Trimming removed 0 bases from V and 10 bases from J, with 19 bases in between. The CDR3 bases are TGTGCCAGCAGTTTAGCCGTCGGGCGGGGGGGTGGGTCACCCCTCCACTTT. This codes for CASSLAVGRGGGSPLHF.

This clonotype was seen at least ten times. The CDR3 bases are TGTGCCAGCAGCTTAGCGCCCAGAACCAATCAGCCCCAGCATTTT. Protein: CASSLAPRTNQPQHF. V usage is TRBV7-2 and J usage is TRBJ1-5; D remains ambiguous. Germline V gene sequence: CDR1 SGHTA, CDR2 FQGNSA. Trimming removed 0 bases from V and 3 bases from J, with 9 bases in between. This CDR3 is built from 15 residues.

This chain uses TRBV20-1 with TRBJ2-5; 8 nucleotides align to TRBD2. The V segment lost 1 base and the J segment 5 bases; nucleotides outside the gene matches: 15. The CDR3 extends over 17 amino acids. Germline CDR1 is DFQATT and CDR2 is SNEGSKA (reference sequence). In nucleotides, the CDR3 is TGCAGTGCTAGAGCCCCCCTCGGCGGGGGGAGATGGGAGACCCAGTACTTC. Amino acids: CSARAPLGGGRWETQYF.

This clonotype has only a few counts. The CDR3 sequence: CASSRRTEPTEAFF. The CDR3 DNA follows: TGTGCCAGCAGCAGAAGGACAGAACCCACTGAAGCTTTCTTT. The chain links TRBV7-4 to TRBJ1-1, with D maybe TRBD1 (6 bases). Deletions cut 5 bases from V and 4 bases from J, with 14 bases between. The length of the CDR3 is 14 residues. Looked up from germline, CDR1 is SGHVT and CDR2 is SQSDAQ.

This clonotype has a handful of counts. V is TRBV5-1 and J is TRBJ1-2; possibly TRBD1 for D (5 bases). Looked up from germline, CDR1 is SGHRS and CDR2 is YFSETQ. Trimming removed 2 bases from V and 8 bases from J, with 13 bases in between. The CDR3 contains 13 residues. This CDR3 reads CASSFWGGDGYTF. Written as DNA, the CDR3 is TGCGCCAGCAGCTTTTGGGGCGGTGACGGCTACACCTTC.

This clonotype was seen more than once but under ten times. The chain has TRBV12-3 or TRBV12-4 and TRBJ1-1; 8 bases are a match to TRBD1. V shed 5 bases and J 5 bases; nucleotides not matched to a gene: 7. The CDR3 spans 14 residues. DNA of the CDR3: TGTGCCAGCAGTACACAGGGGGTTCGGACTGAAGCTTTCTTT. This sequence encodes CASSTQGVRTEAFF.

V and J are TRBV12-3 or TRBV12-4 and TRBJ1-2, with 7 bases matching TRBD1. There are 14 residues in the CDR3. J lost 4 bases, V lost 5 bases, and 7 bases had no gene match. The CDR3 spells CASSRAGQVYGYTF. In nucleotides, the CDR3 is TGTGCCAGCAGTAGAGCCGGACAGGTCTATGGCTACACCTTC.

Ten or more counts support this clonotype. The CDR3 DNA follows: TGCAGTGCTAGAGATTTTCAGGGATCAAAGTACAATGAGCAGTTCTTC. It yields the protein CSARDFQGSKYNEQFF. V is TRBV20-1 and J is TRBJ2-1; D may be TRBD1 (5 bases). V lost 0 bases and J 4 bases, leaving 16 bases between the germline ends. Germline CDR1 DFQATT, CDR2 SNEGSKA (reference sequence). The CDR3 length is 16 residues.

This clonotype has just a few counts. The chain combines TRBV28 with TRBJ2-2; 8 nucleotides line up with TRBD1. Germline values: CDR1 MDHEN, CDR2 SYDVKM. The CDR3 sequence is 14 residues long. V dropped 8 bases and J dropped 2; count of bases not matched to a gene: 4. In DNA form, the CDR3 reads TGTGCCAGCCTGGACAGGGCCAACACCGGGGAGCTGTTTTTT. Amino acid sequence: CASLDRANTGELFF. Full variable domain (remainder filled in from reference TRBV28 and TRBJ2-2): DVKVTQSSRYLVKRTGEKVFLECVQDMDHENMFWYRQDPGLGLRLIYFSYDVKMKEKGDIPEGYSVSREKKERFSLILESASTNQTSMYLCASLDRANTGELFFGEGSRLTVL.

The chain uses TRBV14 and TRBJ2-1; D is unclear. The CDR3 length is 13 residues. Trimming pared 4 bases from V and 8 bases from J, leaving 12 bases between. The germline CDR1 and CDR2 sequences are SGHDN and FVKESK. The CDR3 DNA reads TGTGCCAGCAGCCTCTACCGCGAGGATGAGCAGTTCTTC. Its protein is CASSLYREDEQFF.

This clonotype was detected many times. The chain is built from TRBV27 and TRBJ1-5; D uncertain. The CDR3 runs 15 residues. Trimming shortened V by 8 bases and J by 0 bases, and 14 bases separated the two germline ends. Germline V gives CDR1 MNHEY, CDR2 SMNVEV (reference sequence). CDR3 nucleotides: TGTGCCAGCGAGGGCCGTGAAAATAGCAATCAGCCCCAGCATTTT. Translation: CASEGRENSNQPQHF.

V gene TRBV20-1 combines with J gene TRBJ1-5; 7 bases are shared with TRBD1. J was trimmed by 8 bases and V by 3 bases; bases with no gene match: 4. Germline-derived CDR1 and CDR2 are DFQATT and SNEGSKA (reference sequence). This CDR3 is built from 12 residues. CDR3 region: CSARADREPQHF. Here the CDR3 DNA reads TGCAGTGCTAGGGCAGACAGGGAGCCCCAGCATTTT.

This chain links TRBV4-3 with TRBJ1-1, with TRBD1 as a possible D gene (6 bases). Germline CDR1 and CDR2: LGHNA and YSLEER. This CDR3 region has 15 residues. V shed 7 bases and J shed 0 bases, with 15 bases lying between them. CDR3 amino acids: CASNGRQGMNTEAFF. Written as DNA, the CDR3 is TGCGCCAGCAACGGAAGGCAGGGGATGAACACTGAAGCTTTCTTT.

This clonotype was picked up a small number of times. The chain has TRBV28 and TRBJ2-7; 11 bases fit TRBD2. The length of the CDR3 is 19 residues. From germline, CDR1 is MDHEN and CDR2 SYDVKM. Germline trimming cut 3 bases from V and 6 bases from J; bases unmatched to any gene: 19. The CDR3 sequence is CASSFGSGLADPLGGEQYF. CDR3 DNA: TGTGCCAGCAGTTTTGGATCGGGACTAGCGGATCCGTTGGGGGGCGAGCAGTACTTC.

This clonotype was detected ten times or more. This chain links TRBV4-2 with TRBJ1-2; tentative D call: TRBD1 (5 bases). CDR1 and CDR2 (germline): LGHNA, YNFKEQ. The CDR3 loop spans 14 amino acids. V lost 2 bases and J 3 bases, leaving 10 bases between the germline ends. CDR3 in DNA: TGTGCCAGCAGCCAATCCGGGGGATACTATGGCTACACCTTC. This gives the protein CASSQSGGYYGYTF.

This clonotype has only a few counts. The V call is TRBV7-2, the J call TRBJ2-7; TRBD1 matches 8 bases. Germline-derived CDR1 and CDR2 are SGHTA and FQGNSA. The CDR3 length is 13 residues. V lost 3 bases and J lost 6; bases outside the gene matches: 4. This CDR3 reads CASSLGQAGEQYF. The DNA for the CDR3 is TGTGCCAGCAGCTTGGGACAGGCGGGCGAGCAGTACTTC.

This clonotype was recorded at least ten times. This chain joins TRBV24-1 and TRBJ2-3; 9 bases are a match to TRBD2. After removal of 1 base from V and 6 bases from J, the junction contained 7 bases not matched to a gene. Germline V gene lookup returns CDR1 KGHDR and CDR2 SFDVKD. The CDR3 spans 16 residues. This chain's CDR3 is CATSDFVAGAYDTQYF. The CDR3 nucleotides are TGTGCCACCAGTGATTTTGTAGCGGGAGCATATGATACGCAGTATTTT.

The DNA for the CDR3 is TGTGCCAGCAGCTGGACGCAGGGTAACTATGAGCAGTTCTTC. Translated, it gives CASSWTQGNYEQFF. V usage is TRBV7-2 and J usage is TRBJ2-1; TRBD1 is a possible D gene (5 bases). Deletions cut 4 bases from V and 8 bases from J, with 15 bases between. The CDR3 has 14 amino acids. Germline CDR1 and CDR2: SGHTA and FQGNSA.

At least ten counts were recorded for this clonotype. The V call is TRBV12-3 or TRBV12-4, the J call TRBJ1-2, with TRBD1 identical over 7 bases. V trimming: 4 bases; J trimming: 6 bases; junction bases outside the gene matches: 8. CDR3 length: 14 residues. The CDR3 nucleotides read TGTGCCAGCAGTTCGGGACAGAGGGCCCATGGCTACACCTTC. The encoded protein is CASSSGQRAHGYTF.

This clonotype has just a few counts. The chain combines TRBV4-2 with TRBJ1-2, with D possibly matching TRBD1 (5 bases). Germline assignment: CDR1 LGHNA and CDR2 YNFKEQ. This CDR3 region has 12 residues. The ends were cut back, 9 bases at V and 3 bases at J, with 11 bases in the middle. The CDR3 sequence: CASTGGDYGYTF. The CDR3 DNA reads TGTGCCAGTACCGGGGGGGACTATGGCTACACCTTC.

This clonotype was detected a few times. The chain is built from TRBV29-1 and TRBJ2-4, with unresolved D. V was pared by 3 bases and J by 6 bases, with 6 bases between. The CDR3 is 11 amino acids. Germline V gene sequence: CDR1 SQVTM, CDR2 ANQGSEA. DNA of the CDR3: TGCAGCGTTGACGAGAGAAACATTCAGTACTTC. It encodes CSVDERNIQYF.

This clonotype was observed a handful of times. V gene TRBV6-5 combines with J gene TRBJ1-2; 8 bases are a match to TRBD1. With 7 bases clipped from V and 8 bases from J, the junction kept 6 bases outside the gene matches. CDR1 and CDR2 from the germline V gene are MNHEY and SVGAGI. CDR3 length: 12 residues. Written as DNA, the CDR3 is TGTGCCAGCACCGACAGGGGCCGAGGCTACACCTTC. Amino acid sequence: CASTDRGRGYTF.

This clonotype has at least ten counts. The chain couples TRBV7-2 to TRBJ2-7; tentatively, D is TRBD1 (7 bases). The CDR3 extends over 15 amino acids. With 5 bases removed from V and 5 bases from J, the gap between germline ends came to 19 bases. Germline V lookup: CDR1 SGHTA, CDR2 FQGNSA. CDR3 amino acids: CASSRGPTGVDEQYF. CDR3 nucleotide sequence: TGTGCCAGCAGCCGGGGGCCCACAGGGGTAGACGAGCAGTACTTC.

The chain combines TRBV7-9 with TRBJ1-1; possibly TRBD1 for D (6 bases). Germline CDR1 reads SEHNR; CDR2 reads FQNEAQ (reference sequence). The CDR3 totals 15 residues. Trimming stripped 5 bases from V and 1 base from J, with 14 bases between. In DNA, the CDR3 is TGTGCCAGCAGCCCTCAGGGGATCGGGAACACTGAAGCTTTCTTT. Its translation is CASSPQGIGNTEAFF.

This clonotype was detected a few times. V and J are TRBV29-1 and TRBJ2-7; D assignment may be TRBD1 or TRBD2 (5 bases each). Trimming removed 4 bases from V and 2 bases from J, with 24 bases in between. CDR3 length: 17 residues. CDR1 and CDR2 (germline): SQVTM, ANQGSEA. DNA for the CDR3: TGCAGCGTTGTTCGTTTAGTAACCGGGACGGCGCCCTACGAGCAGTACTTC. This gives the protein CSVVRLVTGTAPYEQYF.

At least ten counts were recorded for this clonotype. The CDR3 is CASSYGDSTDTQYF. Written as DNA, the CDR3 is TGTGCCAGCAGTTACGGAGACAGCACAGATACGCAGTATTTT. The chain employs TRBV6-2 or TRBV6-3 and TRBJ2-3; D gene unclear. V was pared by 2 bases and J by 0 bases, with 6 bases between. The length of the CDR3 is 14 residues. Germline V gene sequence: CDR1 MNHEY, CDR2 SVGEGT.

This clonotype was detected ten times or more. V gene TRBV7-9 combines with J gene TRBJ2-1; possibly TRBD2 for D (5 bases). The germline V gene has CDR1 SEHNR and CDR2 FQNEAQ (reference sequence). The CDR3 sequence is 14 residues long. V shed 4 bases and J shed 2 bases, with 9 bases lying between them. The CDR3 protein is CASSSREPYNEQFF. The CDR3 DNA sequence: TGTGCCAGCAGCTCCCGGGAACCCTACAATGAGCAGTTCTTC.